This T cell receptor beta chain was profiled in a study of T cell changes during pregnancy in multiple sclerosis. The germline gives CDR1 MDHEN, CDR2 SYDVKM. V trimming: 7 bases; J trimming: 4 bases; junction bases outside the gene matches: 10. The CDR3 loop spans 16 amino acids. This table comes from immunoSEQ multiplex PCR, and its TCRdb copy is limited to in-frame clones, with some not included. The profile shows around 36,000 clones, approximately 92% of them singletons. The receptor's source is a female donor with multiple sclerosis, enrolled in a pregnancy study. The rearrangement joins TRBV28 to TRBJ2-3; 11 positions match TRBD2. The sample consisted of CD4+ T cells from peripheral blood mononuclear cells, taken in the third trimester of pregnancy. The DNA for the CDR3 is TGTGCCAGCACCACCGAGGGACTAGCGGCCTCAGATACGCAGTATTTT. It translates to CASTTEGLAASDTQYF.